These 4 T cell receptor beta chains were all obtained from the same sample, sequenced in a study of blood T cell repertoires in COVID-19 (TCRdb year 2020). Library creation used the immunoSEQ multiplex PCR assay. TCRdb stores this immuneACCESS table with in-frame sequences only. Part of the clones is absent; in the studies checked, under half of the shortfall reflects unresolved V genes, and no reason is known for the rest. This sample lists about 26,000 clones; around 90% were detected once. The top ten clones comprise approximately 2.8% of the sample. Material: peripheral blood. The receptors derive from a human donor in a cohort sampled during active COVID-19.

The chain is built from TRBV6-5 and TRBJ1-6; D remains unclear. There are 15 residues in the CDR3. V lost 0 bases and J 7 bases, leaving 10 bases between the germline ends. Germline lookup yields CDR1 MNHEY and CDR2 SVGAGI. The CDR3 coding sequence is TGTGCCAGCAGTTACTCGGTCTCAGTAAATTCACCCCTCCACTTT. This codes for CASSYSVSVNSPLHF.

The chain is built from TRBV19 and TRBJ1-5; 8 nucleotides align to TRBD1. The CDR3 spans 16 residues. J lost 5 bases, V lost 4 bases, and 10 bases had no gene match. Germline CDR1 reads LNHDA; CDR2 reads SQIVND (reference sequence). CDR3 in DNA: TGTGCCAGTAGTAGGAATGGACAGGGCTATCATCAGCCCCAGCATTTT. Encoded protein: CASSRNGQGYHQPQHF.

The chain couples TRBV6-5 to TRBJ1-4; tentatively, D is TRBD1 (6 bases). Germline V gene data show CDR1 as MNHEY and CDR2 as SVGAGI. Trimming pared 5 bases from V and 4 bases from J, leaving 11 bases between. CDR3 length: 14 residues. CDR3 coding DNA: TGTGCCAGCAGTCAGGGGCCCAATAATGAAAAACTGTTTTTT. This gives the protein CASSQGPNNEKLFF.

This chain connects TRBV6-5 to TRBJ1-2; D call uncertain. Germline loops: CDR1 MNHEY, CDR2 SVGAGI. V was pared by 7 bases and J by 4 bases, with 13 bases between. The CDR3 runs 13 residues. The CDR3 loop is CASTPEAIYGYTF. The CDR3 nucleotides are TGTGCCAGCACCCCCGAAGCTATCTATGGCTACACCTTC.